This T cell receptor (beta chain) was observed in a study of beta chain features in type 1 diabetes. General study findings and limits: TCRB CDR3s from Type 1 diabetes patients were moderately but significantly shorter in all four CD4+ subsets.

Germline-derived CDR1 and CDR2 are SGHDT and YYEEEE. This CDR3 comprises 14 residues. The V end lost 6 bases, the J end lost 1 base, and 14 bases lay between the germline ends. Staining for CD45RO/CCR7/CD25/CD127/CD95/CD27 allowed sorting of CD4+ naive, central memory, regulatory and stem cell-like memory cells. Populations isolated by sorting all had purity greater than 98%. Only a few counts were recorded for this clone. The antigen is unknown. The entirety of the isolated RNA underwent reverse transcription, so expressed TCRB transcripts were sequenced. Produced via immunoSEQ multiplex PCR; TCRdb's table is partial and in-frame only. This table has around 300,000 clones, 15% appearing once.

Sequenced: naive CD4+ T cells from blood. The origin of this receptor is a man younger than 35 with type 1 diabetes. V and J are TRBV5-6 and TRBJ2-7; tentatively, D is TRBD2 (6 bases). The CDR3 DNA reads TGTGCCAGCACCCTTTACGGAGGGTCCTACGAGCAGTACTTC. It translates to CASTLYGGSYEQYF.